The rows below give T cell receptor beta chains drawn from one sample of a study of PD-L1 blockade in urothelial cancer. Assay: immunoSEQ multiplex PCR; the TCRdb copy retains only in-frame clones and omits some. The repertoire includes tens of thousands of clones, 81% of them detected once, and around 6% sits in the top ten. This specimen consisted of PBMCs, obtained around atezolizumab (anti-PD-L1) treatment. All receptors come from a man in his sixties or seventies with urothelial cancer. Both conserved end residues are part of each CDR3. The D gene is left open where the match is weak. Where a row states a size, it is once, few, many or the class of an expanded clone; other rows omit it.

V gene: TRBV14; J gene: TRBJ2-1; clone size: -; D gene: -; CDR3 DNA: TGTGCCAGCAGCCCCCGAGTAGGGGGTTCGTTCTTC; CDR3 protein: CASSPRVGGSFF
V gene: TRBV19; J gene: TRBJ1-2; clone size: few; D gene: TRBD1; CDR3 DNA: TGTGCCACTAAGGGGGGACAGGGGGGCGGCTACACCTTC; CDR3 protein: CATKGGQGGGYTF
V gene: TRBV11-3; J gene: TRBJ1-5; clone size: -; D gene: -; CDR3 DNA: TGTGCCAGCAGCTTAAACCTTACAGGGTCCAATCAGCCCCAGCATTTT; CDR3 protein: CASSLNLTGSNQPQHF
V gene: TRBV7-2; J gene: TRBJ2-1; clone size: -; D gene: TRBD2; CDR3 DNA: TGTGCCAGCAGCTTATGGACTAGCGGGGGGGTGGAGTTCTTC; CDR3 protein: CASSLWTSGGVEFF
V gene: TRBV5-5; J gene: TRBJ1-4; clone size: -; D gene: -; CDR3 DNA: TGTGCCAGCAGCTTACTATCACAGGCTCGGGGGGAAAAACTGTTTTTT; CDR3 protein: CASSLLSQARGEKLFF
V gene: TRBV6-5; J gene: TRBJ2-2; clone size: once; D gene: -; CDR3 DNA: TGTGCCAGCAGAACTACTGGCTGGAACACCGGGGAGCTGTTTTTT; CDR3 protein: CASRTTGWNTGELFF
V gene: TRBV5-4; J gene: TRBJ1-6; clone size: -; D gene: TRBD1; CDR3 DNA: TGTGCCAGCAGCTCGGACAGGGCAATTTCACCCCTCCACTTT; CDR3 protein: CASSSDRAISPLHF
V gene: TRBV19; J gene: TRBJ1-5; clone size: -; D gene: TRBD1; CDR3 DNA: TGTGCCAGTAGTCCCGGGACAGGGGAGGTCGAGCCCCAGCATTTT; CDR3 protein: CASSPGTGEVEPQHF
V gene: TRBV6-6; J gene: TRBJ1-3; clone size: -; D gene: -; CDR3 DNA: TGTGCCAGCAGTACTAATACTTTTTCTGGAAACACCATATATTTT; CDR3 protein: CASSTNTFSGNTIYF
V gene: TRBV7-2; J gene: TRBJ2-1; clone size: -; D gene: TRBD2; CDR3 DNA: TGTGCCAGCAGGATATCTAGCGGGTCCACCTACAATGAGCAGTTCTTC; CDR3 protein: CASRISSGSTYNEQFF